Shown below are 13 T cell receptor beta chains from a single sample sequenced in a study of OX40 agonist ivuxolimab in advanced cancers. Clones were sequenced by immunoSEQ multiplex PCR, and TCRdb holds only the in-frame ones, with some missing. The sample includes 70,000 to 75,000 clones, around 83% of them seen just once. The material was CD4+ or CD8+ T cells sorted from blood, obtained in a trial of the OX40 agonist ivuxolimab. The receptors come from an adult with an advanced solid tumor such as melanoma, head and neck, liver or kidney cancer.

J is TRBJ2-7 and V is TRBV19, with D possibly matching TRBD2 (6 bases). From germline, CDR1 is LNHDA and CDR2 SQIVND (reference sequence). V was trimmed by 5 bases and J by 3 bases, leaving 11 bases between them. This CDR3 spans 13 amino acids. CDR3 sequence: CASSAEGRYEQYF. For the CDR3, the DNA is TGTGCCAGTAGTGCGGAGGGCCGCTACGAGCAGTACTTC.

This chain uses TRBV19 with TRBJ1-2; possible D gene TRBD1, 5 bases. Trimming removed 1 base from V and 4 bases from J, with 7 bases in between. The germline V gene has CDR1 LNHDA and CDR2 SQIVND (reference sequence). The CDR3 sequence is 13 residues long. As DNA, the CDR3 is TGTGCCAGTAGTATAGGCGGGGCCTATGGCTACACCTTC. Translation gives CASSIGGAYGYTF.

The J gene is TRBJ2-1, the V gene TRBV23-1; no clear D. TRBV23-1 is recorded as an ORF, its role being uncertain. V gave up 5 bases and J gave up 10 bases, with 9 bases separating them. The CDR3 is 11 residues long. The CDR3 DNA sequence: TGCGCCAGCAGTTTGGGAAAAGAGCAGTTCTTC. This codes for CASSLGKEQFF.

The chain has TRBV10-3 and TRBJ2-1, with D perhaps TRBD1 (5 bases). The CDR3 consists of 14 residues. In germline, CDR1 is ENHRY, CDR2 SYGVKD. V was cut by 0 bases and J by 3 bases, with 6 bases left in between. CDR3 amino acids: CAISESGDYNEQFF. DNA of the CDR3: TGTGCCATCAGTGAGTCAGGGGACTACAATGAGCAGTTCTTC.

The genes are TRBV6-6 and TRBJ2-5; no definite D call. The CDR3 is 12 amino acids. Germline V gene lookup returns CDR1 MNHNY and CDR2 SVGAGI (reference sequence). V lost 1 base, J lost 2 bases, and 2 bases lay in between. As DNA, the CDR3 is TGTGCCAGCAGTTACTTTCAAGAGACCCAGTACTTC. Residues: CASSYFQETQYF.

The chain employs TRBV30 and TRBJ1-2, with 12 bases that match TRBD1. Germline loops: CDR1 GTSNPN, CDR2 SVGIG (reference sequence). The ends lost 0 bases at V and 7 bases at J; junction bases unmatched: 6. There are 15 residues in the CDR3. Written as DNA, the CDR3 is TGTGCCTGGAGTGTACTGGGGACAGGGGGCGCTGGCTACACCTTC. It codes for CAWSVLGTGGAGYTF.

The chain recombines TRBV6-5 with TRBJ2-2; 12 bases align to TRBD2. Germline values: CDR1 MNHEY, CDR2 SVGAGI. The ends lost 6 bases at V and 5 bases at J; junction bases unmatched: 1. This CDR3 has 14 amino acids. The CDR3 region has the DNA TGTGCCAGCAGACTAGCGGGAGGAACCGGGGAGCTGTTTTTT. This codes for CASRLAGGTGELFF.

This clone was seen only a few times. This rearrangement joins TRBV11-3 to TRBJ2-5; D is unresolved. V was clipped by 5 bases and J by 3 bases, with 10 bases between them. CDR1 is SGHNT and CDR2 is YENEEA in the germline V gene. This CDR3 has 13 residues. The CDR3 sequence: CASSLGREETQYF. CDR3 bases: TGTGCCAGCAGCCTCGGAAGGGAAGAGACCCAGTACTTC.

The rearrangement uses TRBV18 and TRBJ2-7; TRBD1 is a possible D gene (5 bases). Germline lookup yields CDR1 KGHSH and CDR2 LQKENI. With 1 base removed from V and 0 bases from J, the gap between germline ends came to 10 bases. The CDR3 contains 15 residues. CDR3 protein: CASSPQDMSSYEQYF. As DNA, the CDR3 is TGTGCCAGCTCACCACAGGACATGAGCTCCTACGAGCAGTACTTC.

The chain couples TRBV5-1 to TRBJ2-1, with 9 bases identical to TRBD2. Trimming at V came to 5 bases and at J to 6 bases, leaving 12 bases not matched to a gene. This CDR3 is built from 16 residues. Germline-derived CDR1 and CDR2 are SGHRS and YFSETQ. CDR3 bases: TGCGCCAGCAGGGGGACCGGAGCGGGAGGACGCAATGAGCAGTTCTTC. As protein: CASRGTGAGGRNEQFF.

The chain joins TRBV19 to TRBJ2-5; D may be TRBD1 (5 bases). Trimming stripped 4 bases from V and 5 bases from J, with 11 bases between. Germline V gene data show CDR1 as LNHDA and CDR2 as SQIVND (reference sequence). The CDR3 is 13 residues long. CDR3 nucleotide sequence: TGTGCCAGTAGTACCAAGGGGTGGGAGACCCAGTACTTC. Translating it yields CASSTKGWETQYF.

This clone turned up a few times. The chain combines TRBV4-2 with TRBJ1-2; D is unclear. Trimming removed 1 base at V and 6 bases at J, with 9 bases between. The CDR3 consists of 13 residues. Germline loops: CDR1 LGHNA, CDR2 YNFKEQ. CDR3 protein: CASSQVRDNGYTF. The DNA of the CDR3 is TGTGCCAGCAGCCAAGTTCGCGACAATGGCTACACCTTC.

The CDR3 sequence: CASSQALSGSRNEQFF. The CDR3 DNA reads TGCGCCAGCAGCCAAGCCCTCAGCGGGAGTCGGAATGAGCAGTTCTTC. The chain links TRBV4-3 to TRBJ2-1; 8 bases match TRBD2. The CDR3 contains 16 residues. V gave up 1 base and J gave up 7 bases; unmatched junction bases: 9. CDR1 and CDR2 (germline): LGHNA, YSLEER.